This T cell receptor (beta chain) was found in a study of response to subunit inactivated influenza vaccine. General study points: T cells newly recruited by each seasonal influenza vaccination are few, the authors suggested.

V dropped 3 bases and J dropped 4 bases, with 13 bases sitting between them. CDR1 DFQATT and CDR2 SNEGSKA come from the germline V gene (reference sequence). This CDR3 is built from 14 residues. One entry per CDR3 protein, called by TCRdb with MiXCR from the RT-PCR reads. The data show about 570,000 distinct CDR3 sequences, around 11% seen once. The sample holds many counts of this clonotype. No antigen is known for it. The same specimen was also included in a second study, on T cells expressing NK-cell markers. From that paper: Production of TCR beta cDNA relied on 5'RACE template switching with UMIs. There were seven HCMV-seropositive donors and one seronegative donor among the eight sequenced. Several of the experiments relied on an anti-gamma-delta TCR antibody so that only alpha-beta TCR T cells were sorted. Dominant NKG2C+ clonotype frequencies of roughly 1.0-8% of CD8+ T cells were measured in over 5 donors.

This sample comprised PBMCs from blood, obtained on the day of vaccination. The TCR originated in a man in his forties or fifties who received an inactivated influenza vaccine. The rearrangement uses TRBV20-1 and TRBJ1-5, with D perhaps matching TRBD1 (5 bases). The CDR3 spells CSASRGNRNQPQHF. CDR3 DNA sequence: TGCAGTGCTAGTAGGGGAAATCGGAATCAGCCCCAGCATTTT.